These T cell receptor beta chains were read from a single sample in a study of OX40 agonist ivuxolimab in advanced cancers. Sequencing used immunoSEQ multiplex PCR; TCRdb keeps in-frame clones, though not all of them. The data contain over 65,000 clones, over 80% of them singletons. The sample was CD4+ or CD8+ T cells sorted from blood, taken in a trial of the OX40 agonist ivuxolimab. All receptors derive from an adult with an advanced solid tumor such as melanoma, head and neck, liver or kidney cancer. Each CDR3 is given with its conserved first and last residue. The order of the fields is D gene, J gene, clone size, V gene, CDR3 protein, CDR3 DNA. The D gene is left open where the match is weak. Some rows have no size entry. The others give once, few or many, or a class for an expanded clone.

NA | TRBJ2-1 | NA | TRBV6-5 | CASTVTARSSLFF | TGTGCCAGCACCGTAACGGCCCGCTCGAGTCTGTTCTTC
NA | TRBJ2-5 | NA | TRBV27 | CASRPLGWETQYF | TGTGCCAGCAGACCCTTGGGGTGGGAGACCCAGTACTTC
NA | TRBJ2-1 | once | TRBV15 | CATSRGDGLEQFF | TGTGCCACCAGCAGGGGGGACGGCCTTGAGCAGTTCTTC
NA | TRBJ1-5 | NA | TRBV5-1 | CASSPDPMGTQHF | TGCGCCAGCAGTCCTGACCCCATGGGAACCCAGCATTTT
NA | TRBJ2-3 | NA | TRBV7-3 | CASSFFGGPTTDTQYF | TGTGCCAGCAGCTTTTTCGGGGGGCCCACCACAGATACGCAGTATTTT
TRBD2 | TRBJ2-5 | NA | TRBV9 | CASSVAPRAGEETQYF | TGTGCCAGCAGCGTAGCTCCGCGAGCGGGGGAAGAGACCCAGTACTTC
TRBD2 | TRBJ2-1 | NA | TRBV4-2 | CASSLAGGLVDEQFF | TGTGCCAGCAGCCTAGCGGGGGGGCTCGTTGATGAGCAGTTCTTC
NA | TRBJ2-1 | NA | TRBV30 | CASDRGTGGEQFF | TGTGCCTCCGACCGGGGGACCGGAGGTGAGCAGTTCTTC
NA | TRBJ2-5 | few | TRBV7-2 | CASSLLPGETQYF | TGTGCCAGCAGTTTGCTTCCTGGGGAGACCCAGTACTTC
NA | TRBJ2-1 | NA | TRBV19 | CASSIRDEQFF | TGTGCCAGTAGTATAAGAGATGAGCAGTTCTTC
NA | TRBJ2-7 | NA | TRBV5-1 | CASSLSTVGEQYF | TGCGCCAGCAGCTTGAGCACGGTTGGTGAGCAGTACTTC
NA | TRBJ1-3 | NA | TRBV11-2 | CASSLDDRSGNTIYF | TGTGCCAGCAGCTTAGATGACAGATCTGGAAACACCATATATTTT
NA | TRBJ2-3 | NA | TRBV7-2 | CASSGPATDTQYF | TGTGCCAGCAGCGGCCCTGCTACAGATACGCAGTATTTT